The 18 T cell receptor beta chains presented below share a single source sample, sequenced in a study of blood T cell repertoires in COVID-19 (dated by TCRdb to 2020 to 2022). Library creation used the immunoSEQ multiplex PCR assay. TCRdb carries this immuneACCESS record with in-frame sequences only. Its versions omit some clonotypes, under half of them owing to an unresolved V gene in the studies checked, with the rest unexplained. The sample contains 200,000 to 300,000 clones, more than 65% of them found a single time. The ten largest clonotypes hold approximately 8.7% of the sample. Sequenced material: peripheral blood. These receptors came from a woman older than 75 with acute or convalescent COVID-19.

The chain joins TRBV5-1 to TRBJ2-1; TRBD1 aligns across 8 bases. The CDR3 length is 16 residues. Germline V gene sequence: CDR1 SGHRS, CDR2 YFSETQ. Trimming took 4 bases from V and 9 from J; bases not matched to a gene: 15. This CDR3 reads CASSLTPGQGVGEQFF. The CDR3 DNA is TGCGCCAGCAGCCTAACCCCCGGACAGGGAGTCGGTGAGCAGTTCTTC.

The J gene is TRBJ2-7, the V gene TRBV10-1; 10 nucleotides align to TRBD2. V lost 5 bases and J lost 10; bases outside the gene matches: 5. Germline V gene lookup returns CDR1 WNHNN and CDR2 SYGVQD (reference sequence). CDR3 length: 12 amino acids. The CDR3 reads CASSLSGRPQYF. For the CDR3, the DNA is TGCGCCAGCAGTCTTAGCGGGAGGCCCCAGTACTTC.

The rearrangement uses TRBV19 and TRBJ1-4; 10 bases align to TRBD1. The CDR3 loop spans 16 amino acids. V was pared by 3 bases and J by 6 bases, with 7 bases of the junction left unmatched. Germline lookup yields CDR1 LNHDA and CDR2 SQIVND (reference sequence). The chain's CDR3 is CASSILTGGNDEKLFF. In nucleotides, the CDR3 is TGTGCCAGTAGTATCCTGACAGGGGGCAATGATGAAAAACTGTTTTTT.

The chain joins TRBV2 to TRBJ2-7; 9 bases agree with TRBD1. Trimming at V came to 6 bases and at J to 6 bases, leaving 9 bases not matched to a gene. The CDR3 has 14 residues. Germline V lookup: CDR1 SNHLY, CDR2 FYNNEI. The CDR3 spells CASSAGTGTVEQYF. In nucleotides, the CDR3 is TGTGCCAGCAGCGCCGGGACAGGGACGGTCGAGCAGTACTTC.

The chain joins TRBV2 to TRBJ2-1; 9 bases are shared with TRBD2. CDR1 and CDR2 (germline): SNHLY, FYNNEI. V lost 6 bases and J lost 8; bases outside the gene matches: 5. CDR3 size: 13 residues. The CDR3 reads CASRIAGAYEQFF. In DNA, the CDR3 is TGTGCCAGCAGGATAGCGGGAGCCTATGAGCAGTTCTTC.

V gene TRBV19 combines with J gene TRBJ1-4; D gene ambiguous. Per germline, CDR1 LNHDA and CDR2 SQIVND (reference sequence). V was shortened by 5 bases and J by 5 bases, with 12 bases between the two germline ends. The CDR3 contains 14 residues. The CDR3, as DNA: TGTGCCAGTAGTTCACGGACGGGGAATGAAAAACTGTTTTTT. It yields the protein CASSSRTGNEKLFF.

This sequence joins TRBV29-1 and TRBJ2-7; 7 bases match TRBD1. V dropped 6 bases and J dropped 6; count of bases not matched to a gene: 14. The germline V gene has CDR1 SQVTM and CDR2 ANQGSEA. This CDR3 has 14 amino acids. CDR3 nucleotides: TGCAGCGTCTCACCCGGGACAGCTTTTTCCGAGCAGTACTTC. Translating gives CSVSPGTAFSEQYF.

The J gene is TRBJ1-2, the V gene TRBV29-1; 8 bases map to TRBD1. Trimming cost V 7 bases and J 3 bases; bases outside gene matches: 10. Germline CDR1 is SQVTM and CDR2 is ANQGSEA. The CDR3 is 14 amino acids. The chain's CDR3 is CSAHITGGDYGYTF. For the CDR3, the DNA is TGCAGCGCACACATTACAGGGGGGGACTATGGCTACACCTTC.

The rearrangement joins TRBV30 to TRBJ2-2; 13 bases fit TRBD2. Trimming at V came to 1 base and at J to 7 bases, leaving 3 bases not matched to a gene. This CDR3 has 15 residues. Germline V CDR1 and CDR2: GTSNPN, SVGIG (reference sequence). CDR3 sequence: CAWSGTSGRGGELFF. CDR3 DNA: TGTGCCTGGAGTGGGACTAGCGGGAGAGGCGGGGAGCTGTTTTTT.

The V call is TRBV6-1, the J call TRBJ1-5; D unresolved. Germline CDR1 is MNHNS and CDR2 is SASEGT. The V gene lost 3 bases and the J gene lost 6 bases, with 6 bases spanning the gap. CDR3 length equals 12 residues. The chain's CDR3 is CASSEARQPQHF. The DNA for the CDR3 is TGTGCCAGCAGTGAGGCTCGTCAGCCCCAGCATTTT.

The chain employs TRBV7-9 and TRBJ1-6; D is possibly TRBD1 (6 bases). Trimming cost V 4 bases and J 9 bases, with 16 bases left between them. Per germline, CDR1 SEHNR and CDR2 FQNEAQ (reference sequence). The CDR3 spans 15 residues. The CDR3 DNA is TGTGCCAGCAGCTATCAGGGGAGTTCGAGTTCACCCCTCCACTTT. Translating gives CASSYQGSSSSPLHF.

This chain uses TRBV18 with TRBJ1-1; D call uncertain. Deletions cut 6 bases from V and 1 base from J, with 9 bases between. CDR3 length equals 13 residues. Germline values: CDR1 KGHSH, CDR2 LQKENI. DNA for the CDR3: TGTGCCAGCTCCCCTCAGAAGAACACTGAAGCTTTCTTT. Protein product: CASSPQKNTEAFF. The full variable domain, completed using reference TRBV18 and TRBJ1-1, is NAGVMQNPRHLVRRRGQEARLRCSPMKGHSHVYWYRQLPEEGLKFMVYLQKENIIDESGMPKERFSAEFPKEGPSILRIQQVVRGDSAAYFCASSPQKNTEAFFGQGTRLTVV.

This chain connects TRBV12-3 or TRBV12-4 to TRBJ1-1; TRBD1 matches 9 bases. The CDR3 runs to 11 residues. V lost 6 bases and J lost 11; bases outside the gene matches: 4. CDR3 residues: CASSTGTGAFF. The DNA of the CDR3 is TGTGCCAGCAGCACCGGGACAGGGGCTTTCTTT.

V is TRBV7-2 and J is TRBJ2-7, with 10 bases that match TRBD1. Near its end, the DNA agrees better with TRBJ2-5, so the J call may be wrong. The germline gives CDR1 SGHTA, CDR2 FQGNSA. This CDR3 is 15 amino acids long. The CDR3 sequence: CASSSWTGGGETQYF. The CDR3 nucleotides are TGTGCCAGCAGCTCCTGGACAGGGGGTGGAGAGACCCAGTACTTC.

The CDR3 protein is CASSQAKSGGASNTQYF. CDR3 sequence (DNA): TGCGCCAGCAGCCAAGCAAAGTCCGGGGGGGCGTCAAATACGCAGTATTTT. The gene calls are TRBV4-1 and TRBJ2-3; 8 bases fit TRBD2. After removal of 1 base from V and 7 bases from J, the junction contained 13 bases not matched to a gene. CDR3 length: 17 amino acids. CDR1 is MGHRA, CDR2 YSYEKL, per germline.

The rearrangement uses TRBV11-2 and TRBJ2-7, with 10 bases matching TRBD2. Germline V gene sequence: CDR1 SGHAT, CDR2 FQNNGV. With 0 bases clipped from V and 5 bases from J, the junction kept 16 bases outside the gene matches. The CDR3 consists of 19 residues. CDR3 loop: CASSLEFRLAGVPGNEQYF. CDR3 nucleotides: TGTGCCAGCAGCTTAGAATTCAGGCTAGCGGGGGTCCCCGGGAACGAGCAGTACTTC.

The J gene is TRBJ1-5, the V gene TRBV2; D call uncertain. The CDR3 runs 16 residues. Germline V gives CDR1 SNHLY, CDR2 FYNNEI. Trimming left V 5 bases short and J 3 bases short, with 17 bases between. The DNA for the CDR3 is TGTGCCAGCAGTCTAACCACGAGGGCCCTCAATCAGCCCCAGCATTTT. It encodes CASSLTTRALNQPQHF.

The chain recombines TRBV6-5 with TRBJ1-2; TRBD1 agrees at 10 bases. Trimming at V came to 3 bases and at J to 6 bases, leaving 10 bases not matched to a gene. Germline CDR1 reads MNHEY; CDR2 reads SVGAGI. CDR3 length equals 16 residues. In DNA, the CDR3 is TGTGCCAGCAGTTATTACTCCGGGACAGGGGATGATGGCTACACCTTC. It is translated as CASSYYSGTGDDGYTF.